A selection of T cell receptor beta chains follows, all from one sample in a study of blood T cell repertoires in COVID-19. The protocol was immunoSEQ multiplex PCR, while the TCRdb copy is restricted to in-frame clones and leaves out a portion. The sample yields over 80,000 clones, 87% seen once. Sequenced sample: peripheral blood. These receptors came from a human donor in a cohort sampled during active COVID-19. CDR3s include the opening cysteine and the closing phenylalanine or tryptophan. D genes are given only for firm matches. Clone size appears in some rows only: once, few, many, or a class for an expanded clone.

D: .
length: 14
size: .
J: TRBJ2-2
V: TRBV9
DNA: TGTGCCAGCAGCGCGGGCGGACAGAACGGGGAGCTGTTTTTT
CDR3: CASSAGGQNGELFF

D: TRBD1
length: 13
size: .
J: TRBJ2-5
V: TRBV27
DNA: TGTGCCAGCAGGGTATCAGGGGGTGAGACCCAGTACTTC
CDR3: CASRVSGGETQYF

D: .
length: 14
size: .
J: TRBJ1-2
V: TRBV4-2
DNA: TGTGCCAGCAGCCCTATGGACAGCAACTATGGCTACACCTTC
CDR3: CASSPMDSNYGYTF

D: .
length: 14
size: .
J: TRBJ1-1
V: TRBV7-9
DNA: TGTGCCAGCAGCTTATCTGAAGGGGGCACTGAAGCTTTCTTT
CDR3: CASSLSEGGTEAFF

D: TRBD2
length: 16
size: .
J: TRBJ2-3
V: TRBV19
DNA: TGTGCCAGTAGTGCCTCACTAGCGGGTCGTGGAGATACGCAGTATTTT
CDR3: CASSASLAGRGDTQYF

D: .
length: 16
size: .
J: TRBJ2-2
V: TRBV11-2
DNA: TGTGCCAGCAGCTTGCAAACTAGTTTGGGGACCGGGGAGCTGTTTTTT
CDR3: CASSLQTSLGTGELFF

D: TRBD1
length: 15
size: .
J: TRBJ1-1
V: TRBV6-1
DNA: TGTGCCAGCAGTGAAGAGACAGGGCTAAACACTGAAGCTTTCTTT
CDR3: CASSEETGLNTEAFF

D: TRBD2
length: 13
size: .
J: TRBJ2-3
V: TRBV10-2
DNA: TGCGCCAGCAGGGCTGGACTAGCGGATACGCAGTATTTT
CDR3: CASRAGLADTQYF

D: TRBD1
length: 14
size: once
J: TRBJ2-7
V: TRBV27
DNA: TGTGCCAGCAGCCCGAGGATAGGGGGCCACGAGCAGTACTTC
CDR3: CASSPRIGGHEQYF

D: .
length: 15
size: .
J: TRBJ1-6
V: TRBV19
DNA: TGTGCCAGTAGCCAGGGGCAGGGATCGGGATCACCCCTCCACTTT
CDR3: CASSQGQGSGSPLHF

D: TRBD1
length: 15
size: .
J: TRBJ2-5
V: TRBV7-8
DNA: TGTGCCAGCAGCTTGGCCGGGACAGCGCAAGAGGCCCAGTACTTC
CDR3: CASSLAGTAQEAQYF

D: .
length: 13
size: few
J: TRBJ2-5
V: TRBV2
DNA: TGTGCCAGCAGTGTGGCCAGGGGAGAGACCCAGTACTTC
CDR3: CASSVARGETQYF

D: TRBD2
length: 14
size: .
J: TRBJ2-7
V: TRBV7-2
DNA: TGTGCCAGCAGCTTGGGACTAGCCAGCAACGAGCAGTACTTC
CDR3: CASSLGLASNEQYF

D: .
length: 17
size: once
J: TRBJ1-5
V: TRBV4-1
DNA: TGCGCCAGCAGCCAAGATCGGTCCGGGCGGGGCAATCAGCCCCAGCATTTT
CDR3: CASSQDRSGRGNQPQHF

D: .
length: 12
size: .
J: TRBJ2-5
V: TRBV18
DNA: TGTGCCAGCTCACCCCTACAAGAGACCCAGTACTTC
CDR3: CASSPLQETQYF

D: TRBD1
length: 15
size: .
J: TRBJ2-7
V: TRBV19
DNA: TGTGCCAGTAGTGTCCCGGACAGGGGTGGAGGCGAGCAGTACTTC
CDR3: CASSVPDRGGGEQYF

D: TRBD2
length: 15
size: .
J: TRBJ2-1
V: TRBV4-1
DNA: TGCGCCAGCAGCCAAGATCTACTAGCGGGAGATGAGCAGTTCTTC
CDR3: CASSQDLLAGDEQFF

D: .
length: 13
size: .
J: TRBJ1-5
V: TRBV2
DNA: TGTGCCAGCGAACAGGGCAGGGGTCAGCCCCAGCATTTT
CDR3: CASEQGRGQPQHF

D: TRBD1
length: 13
size: .
J: TRBJ1-3
V: TRBV9
DNA: TGTGCCAGCGGGACAGCCAGTGGAAACACCATATATTTT
CDR3: CASGTASGNTIYF

D: .
length: 15
size: .
J: TRBJ1-6
V: TRBV3-1/TRBV3-2
DNA: TGTGCCAGCAGCCATGGGGGGGGCACGAATTCACCCCTCCACTTT
CDR3: CASSHGGGTNSPLHF

D: .
length: 13
size: .
J: TRBJ2-6
V: TRBV29-1
DNA: TGCAGCGTTGCCAGCTCTGGGGCCAACGTCCTGACTTTC
CDR3: CSVASSGANVLTF